This TCR beta chain derives from a study of T cells in Graves' hyperthyroidism and ophthalmopathy. Study outcomes and limitations: Ophthalmopathy was model-predicted a median about 7.1 months pre-onset.

Diagnosis rested on symptoms, serum thyroxine and TRAb, thyroid ultrasound, and orbital computed tomography. This clonotype has a handful of counts. The antigen remains unidentified. RNA transcripts provided the source from which TCR beta CDR3 regions were amplified. First-round RT-PCR of the TCR CDR3 relied on the HTBI primer set. A single record per CDR3 protein comes from TCRdb applying MiXCR to the multiplex PCR reads. There are some 570,000 distinct CDR3 sequences in the sample; roughly 17% occur only once, and roughly 18% lies in the top ten. The V and J ends lost 5 bases and 2 bases respectively, with 19 bases between them. The germline V gene has CDR1 SGHAT and CDR2 FQNNGV. The CDR3 is made up of 17 amino acids.

The specimen was blood. The receptor was isolated from a woman younger than 30 with Graves' ophthalmopathy. The V call is TRBV11-2, the J call TRBJ1-3; no firm D call. CDR3 nucleotides: TGTGCCAGCAGCCGAAACGCCGGGATTGCTGCTGGAAACACCATATATTTT. This sequence encodes CASSRNAGIAAGNTIYF.